Included here is one T cell receptor beta chain sequence, with context. Its antigen is undetermined. The sample comes from a study of OX40 agonist ivuxolimab in advanced cancers. Study-level information: Patients received ivuxolimab, an intravenous treatment, every 2 weeks at 0.01 to 10 mg/kg. Of the patients, three showed partial responses, one with hepatocellular carcinoma and two with cutaneous melanoma.

V lost 1 base, J lost 3 bases, and 10 bases lay in between. Looked up from germline, CDR1 is LGHNA and CDR2 is YSLEER. The CDR3 runs 14 residues. Notes on the study in general: People who partly responded at 0.1-3.0 mg/kg had some of the least clonal expansion seen. Low normalized T-cell clonal expansion also characterized some of the nonresponders.

TCRdb's copy holds only in-frame clones and misses some; the assay was immunoSEQ multiplex PCR. The sample lists about 69,000 clones; 75% to 90% were seen once. The chain has TRBV4-3 and TRBJ2-7, with D possibly matching TRBD1 (6 bases). This sequence originates from an adult with an advanced solid tumor such as melanoma, head and neck, liver or kidney cancer. This material consisted of CD4+ or CD8+ T cells sorted from blood, taken in a trial of the OX40 agonist ivuxolimab. CDR3 sequence reads: CASSQVTGSYEQYF. As DNA, the CDR3 is TGCGCCAGCAGCCAAGTCACAGGGAGCTACGAGCAGTACTTC.